These 21 T cell receptor beta chains were all obtained from the same sample, sequenced in a study of cytomegalovirus exposure and HLA in healthy donors. Primers for the PCR totalled 60 Vbeta and 13 Jbeta. The table came from immunoSEQ multiplex PCR; TCRdb's copy has only in-frame clones and leaves some out. The top ten clones hold roughly 1.8% of a sample with 100,000 to 150,000 clones, 65% to 85% of them seen once. Sequencing was performed on PBMCs. The receptor source for this set is a woman between 40 and 50 years old in good health and CMV-seronegative.

The V call is TRBV27, the J call TRBJ2-5; 8 nucleotides line up with TRBD2. The germline CDR1 and CDR2 sequences are MNHEY and SMNVEV (reference sequence). The V gene end was trimmed by 6 bases and the J gene end by 2 bases; junction bases not matched to a gene: 8. The CDR3 is 15 amino acids. The CDR3 DNA reads TGTGCCAGCAGCCGAGATAGCGGGGCACAAGAGACCCAGTACTTC. Translating it yields CASSRDSGAQETQYF.

The rearrangement links TRBV29-1 to TRBJ2-5; 7 bases match TRBD1. V shed 4 bases, J shed 3 bases, and the junction held 8 bases outside the gene matches. The CDR3 runs 14 residues. CDR1 is SQVTM, CDR2 ANQGSEA, per germline. The DNA for the CDR3 is TGCAGCGTTGTTGGGTATACAGGGGAAGAGACCCAGTACTTC. This codes for CSVVGYTGEETQYF.

As to this clone: The junction differs from germline at one of its ends, possibly a read error. Written as DNA, the CDR3 is TGTTCCAGCAGCTTAATGGGGGGATCATTTAGTGGCTACACCTTC. Its protein product is CSSSLMGGSFSGYTF. The rearrangement joins TRBV7-3 to TRBJ1-2, with a weak D call TRBD1 (5 bases). The CDR3 is made up of 15 amino acids. Germline CDR1 is SGHTA and CDR2 is FQGTGA. Combining the CDR3 with reference TRBV7-3 and TRBJ1-2 gives the whole variable domain GAGVSQTPSNKVTEKGKYVELRCDPISGHTALYWYRQSLGQGPEFLIYFQGTGAADDSGLPNDRFFAVRPEGSVSTLKIQRTERGDSAVYLCSSSLMGGSFSGYTFGSGTRLTVV.

CDR3 protein: CASSLRGRRGEQYF. CDR3 DNA: TGTGCCAGCAGCTTGCGAGGGCGTCGTGGAGAGCAGTACTTC. The J gene is TRBJ2-5, the V gene TRBV5-6; D is perhaps TRBD2 (5 bases). The V end was cut by 1 base, the J end by 11 bases, with 18 bases between. The CDR3 is 14 amino acids. In germline, CDR1 is SGHDT, CDR2 YYEEEE.

The chain has TRBV19 and TRBJ2-3, with a possible D match to TRBD2 (5 bases). Per the germline V gene, CDR1 is LNHDA and CDR2 is SQIVND (reference sequence). V was cut by 3 bases and J by 2 bases, with 9 bases left in between. This CDR3 region has 14 residues. Written as DNA, the CDR3 is TGTGCCAGTAGTATCACTAGTCTCACAGATACGCAGTATTTT. Its protein product is CASSITSLTDTQYF.

This chain uses TRBV20-1 with TRBJ1-4, with D unresolved. The CDR3 has 11 amino acids. Looked up from germline, CDR1 is DFQATT and CDR2 is SNEGSKA (reference sequence). The ends were cut back, 6 bases at V and 8 bases at J, with 10 bases in the middle. CDR3 in amino acids: CSALAGEKLFF. CDR3 DNA: TGCAGTGCACTAGCGGGGGAAAAACTGTTTTTT.

The chain combines TRBV2 with TRBJ2-7, with D perhaps TRBD2 (5 bases). Trimming shortened V by 3 bases and J by 3 bases, and 15 bases separated the two germline ends. CDR1 is SNHLY, CDR2 FYNNEI, per germline. CDR3 length: 15 residues. The chain's CDR3 is CASSEMRRQGYEQYF. CDR3 in DNA: TGTGCCAGCAGTGAGATGCGGAGGCAAGGCTACGAGCAGTACTTC.

The chain carries TRBV5-1 and TRBJ2-7; possible D gene TRBD2, 5 bases. The length of the CDR3 is 15 residues. Germline values: CDR1 SGHRS, CDR2 YFSETQ. V lost 4 bases and J lost 3, with 17 bases in between. CDR3 sequence (DNA): TGCGCCAGCAGCCACGGTTTGATGGAGGACTACGAGCAGTACTTC. Residues: CASSHGLMEDYEQYF.

The chain recombines TRBV7-6 with TRBJ2-5; D remains ambiguous. The CDR3 has 15 amino acids. V shed 2 bases and J shed 0 bases, with 10 bases lying between them. Germline-derived CDR1 and CDR2 are SGHVS and FNYEAQ. CDR3 protein: CASSLTAPYQETQYF. CDR3 bases: TGTGCCAGCAGCTTAACAGCTCCGTACCAAGAGACCCAGTACTTC.

V is TRBV28 and J is TRBJ2-1, with a possible D match to TRBD1 (6 bases). This CDR3 has 14 residues. The V end lost 7 bases, the J end lost 6 bases, and 16 bases lay between the germline ends. Germline V gene sequence: CDR1 MDHEN, CDR2 SYDVKM. The CDR3 loop is CASTPGAVFNEQFF. Here the CDR3 DNA reads TGTGCCAGCACCCCAGGGGCTGTTTTCAATGAGCAGTTCTTC.

The sample holds a few counts of this clone. The V and J genes are TRBV13 and TRBJ2-3; TRBD2 aligns across 11 bases. V shed 5 bases and J 2 bases; nucleotides not matched to a gene: 3. Germline lookup yields CDR1 PRHDT and CDR2 FYEKMQ (reference sequence). The CDR3 length is 15 residues. CDR3 bases: TGTGCCAGCAGCGAACTAGCGGGGGCCACAGATACGCAGTATTTT. It codes for CASSELAGATDTQYF.

The CDR3 coding sequence is TGCGCCAGCAGCTTGACAGAACACTATGGCTACACCTTC. It specifies CASSLTEHYGYTF. The gene calls are TRBV5-1 and TRBJ1-2; the D is unclear. Germline loops: CDR1 SGHRS, CDR2 YFSETQ. CDR3 size: 13 residues. V was shortened by 1 base and J by 3 bases, with 7 bases between the two germline ends.

V is TRBV5-1 and J is TRBJ1-1; the D is unclear. The CDR3 is 13 amino acids. The germline V gene encodes CDR1 SGHRS and CDR2 YFSETQ. Between the trimmed V and J ends, which lost 4 bases and 4 bases, there was a span of 11 bases. CDR3 coding DNA: TGCGCCAGCAGCGGAGTTGCGGGCACTGAAGCTTTCTTT. Protein sequence: CASSGVAGTEAFF.

The chain combines TRBV10-3 with TRBJ2-5; 7 bases agree with TRBD2. The J call may be in error: the DNA end matches TRBJ2-7 better. This CDR3 has 21 amino acids. The germline V gene encodes CDR1 ENHRY and CDR2 SYGVKD. CDR3 region: CAISESRRLGGGRLFSYEQYF. CDR3 DNA sequence: TGTGCCATCAGTGAGTCTCGGCGACTTGGTGGCGGGAGACTTTTCTCCTACGAGCAGTACTTC.

The V and J genes are TRBV23-1 and TRBJ1-2; unclear D gene. Being an ORF, TRBV23-1 has a function that is uncertain. Trimming left V 2 bases short and J 5 bases short, with 15 bases between. CDR3 length: 15 residues. The CDR3 DNA is TGCGCCAGCAGTCAAATCACCACGGGAGTTTATGGCTACACCTTC. It specifies CASSQITTGVYGYTF.

The gene calls are TRBV14 and TRBJ1-2; perhaps TRBD1 as D (5 bases). Per the germline V gene, CDR1 is SGHDN and CDR2 is FVKESK. V gave up 1 base and J gave up 7 bases, with 19 bases separating them. This CDR3 comprises 16 residues. DNA for the CDR3: TGTGCCAGCAGCCAAGTCCTCCAGGGAGGCCCCCTTGGCTACACCTTC. Translation gives CASSQVLQGGPLGYTF.

The chain couples TRBV19 to TRBJ1-3, with D hard to call. Germline V gene sequence: CDR1 LNHDA, CDR2 SQIVND (reference sequence). Trimming left V 4 bases short and J 0 bases short, with 13 bases between. The CDR3 covers 16 residues. This chain's CDR3 is CASSTTPTFSGNTIYF. DNA for the CDR3: TGTGCCAGTAGTACTACGCCGACATTCTCTGGAAACACCATATATTTT.

This clone was detected a few times. The J gene is TRBJ1-6, the V gene TRBV6-4; 8 bases line up with TRBD1. V shed 6 bases and J 7 bases; nucleotides not matched to a gene: 8. Germline CDR1 and CDR2: MRHNA and SNTAGT. The CDR3 is 15 residues long. Here the CDR3 reads CASRADRARNSPLHF. The CDR3 bases are TGTGCCAGCAGAGCGGACAGGGCTCGAAATTCACCCCTCCACTTT.

This chain joins TRBV27 and TRBJ2-3, with TRBD2 matching over 9 bases. Germline-derived CDR1 and CDR2 are MNHEY and SMNVEV (reference sequence). After removal of 6 bases from V and 5 bases from J, the junction contained 9 bases not matched to a gene. CDR3 length: 15 residues. The CDR3 here is CASRKAGGRRDTQYF. The CDR3 nucleotides are TGTGCCAGCAGAAAAGCGGGGGGCCGGAGAGATACGCAGTATTTT.

The chain combines TRBV10-3 with TRBJ2-7, with 9 bases that match TRBD2. The CDR3 has 15 residues. CDR1 and CDR2 (germline): ENHRY, SYGVKD. V shed 4 bases, J shed 4 bases, and the junction held 8 bases outside the gene matches. The CDR3 region has the DNA TGTGCCATCAGTGGCCCTAGCGGGATCGGGTACGAGCAGTACTTC. Residues: CAISGPSGIGYEQYF.

This chain links TRBV11-3 with TRBJ2-5; 7 nucleotides align to TRBD2. Trimming took 4 bases from V and 3 from J; bases not matched to a gene: 2. The CDR3 loop spans 13 amino acids. Germline loops: CDR1 SGHNT, CDR2 YENEEA. CDR3 sequence (DNA): TGTGCCAGCAGCTCGGGGGGAGAAGAGACCCAGTACTTC. Its protein product is CASSSGGEETQYF.